A single TCR beta chain is shown here with its context. No antigen is known for it. These data come from a study of Ad26.COV2.S vaccination and SARS-CoV-2 variants. Study as a whole: A COV1001 Ad26.COV2.S trial-arm participant provided the sample. Once or twice, 56 days apart, Ad26.COV2.S was delivered intramuscularly. The study, taken as a whole, reports: Recipients given vaccine exceeded placebo recipients in spike-specific TCR breadth.

This table comes from immunoSEQ multiplex PCR, and its TCRdb copy is limited to in-frame clones, with some not included. The data contain 200,000 to 300,000 clones, 85% to 90% of them seen just once; the ten biggest clones take up about 10%. Treatment denoted: 15 to 20 received Ad26.COV2.S at low or high dose, single or two shots; about 5 received placebo; per-sample allocation not given. Collection of the samples took place on day 63 after the first injection of vaccine or placebo. An Ad26 vector carrying the Wuhan-strain SARS-CoV-2 spike served as the vaccine. CDR1 and CDR2 from the germline V gene are MDHEN and SYDVKM. The CDR3 is made up of 14 amino acids. Trimming took 1 base from V and 7 from J, leaving 13 bases between them.

The chain employs TRBV28 and TRBJ1-1; no clear D gene. The receptor was derived from a person between 18 and 60 years old who received the Ad26.COV2.S COVID-19 vaccine or a placebo. The sequencing used peripheral blood, collected in a trial of Ad26.COV2.S vaccine versus placebo. The CDR3 DNA follows: TGTGCCAGCAGTTTATTACGGGTAGCCCTTGAAGCTTTCTTT. Protein: CASSLLRVALEAFF.